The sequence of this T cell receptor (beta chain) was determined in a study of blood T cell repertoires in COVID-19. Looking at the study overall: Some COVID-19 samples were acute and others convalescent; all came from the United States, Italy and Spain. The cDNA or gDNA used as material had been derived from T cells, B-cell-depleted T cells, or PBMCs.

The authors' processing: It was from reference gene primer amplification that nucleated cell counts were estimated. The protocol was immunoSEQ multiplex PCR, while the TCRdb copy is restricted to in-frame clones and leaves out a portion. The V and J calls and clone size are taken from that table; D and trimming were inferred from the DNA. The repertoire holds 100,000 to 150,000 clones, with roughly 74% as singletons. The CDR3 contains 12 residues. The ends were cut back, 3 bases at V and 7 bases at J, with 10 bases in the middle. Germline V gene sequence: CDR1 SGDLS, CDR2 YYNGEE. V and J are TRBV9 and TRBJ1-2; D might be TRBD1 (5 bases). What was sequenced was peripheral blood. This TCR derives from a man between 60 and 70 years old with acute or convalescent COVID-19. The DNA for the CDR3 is TGTGCCAGCAGCGGACCCAGGGTTGGCTACACCTTC. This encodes CASSGPRVGYTF.